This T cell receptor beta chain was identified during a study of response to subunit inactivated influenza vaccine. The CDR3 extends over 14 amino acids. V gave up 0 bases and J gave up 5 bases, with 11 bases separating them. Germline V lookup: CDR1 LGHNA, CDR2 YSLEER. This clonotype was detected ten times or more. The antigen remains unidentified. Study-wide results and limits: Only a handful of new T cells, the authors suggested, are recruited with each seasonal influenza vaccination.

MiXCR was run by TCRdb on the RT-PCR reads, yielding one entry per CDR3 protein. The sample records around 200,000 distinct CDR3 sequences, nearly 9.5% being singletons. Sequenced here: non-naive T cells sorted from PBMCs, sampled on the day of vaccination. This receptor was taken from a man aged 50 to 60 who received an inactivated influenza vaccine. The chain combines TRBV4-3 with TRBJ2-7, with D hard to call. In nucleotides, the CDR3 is TGCGCCAGCAGCCAAGAACCCAGAGCCCACGAGCAGTACTTC. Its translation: CASSQEPRAHEQYF.